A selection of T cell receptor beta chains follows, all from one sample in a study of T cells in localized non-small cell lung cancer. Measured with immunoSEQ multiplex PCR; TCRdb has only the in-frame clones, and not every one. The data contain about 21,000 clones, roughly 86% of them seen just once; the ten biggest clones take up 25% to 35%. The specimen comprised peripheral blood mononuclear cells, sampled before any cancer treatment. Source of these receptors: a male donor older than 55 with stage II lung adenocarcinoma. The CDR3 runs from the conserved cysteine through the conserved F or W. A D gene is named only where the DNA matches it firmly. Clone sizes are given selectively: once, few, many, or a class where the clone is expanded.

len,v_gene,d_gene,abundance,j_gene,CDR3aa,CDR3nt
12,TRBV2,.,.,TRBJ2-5,CASSPMGEAQYF,TGTGCCAGCAGTCCCATGGGAGAGGCCCAGTACTTC
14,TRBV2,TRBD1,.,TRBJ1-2,CASRTGQGSYGYTF,TGTGCCAGCAGGACCGGACAGGGGAGCTATGGCTACACCTTC
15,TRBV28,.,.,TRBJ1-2,CASRPLGGGTYGYTF,TGTGCCAGCAGACCCCTCGGGGGCGGAACATATGGCTACACCTTC
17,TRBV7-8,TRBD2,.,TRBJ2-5,CASSRLASGRDQETQYF,TGTGCCAGCAGCCGTCTGGCCAGCGGGAGGGACCAAGAGACCCAGTACTTC
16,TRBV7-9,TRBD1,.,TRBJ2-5,CASNTGQGARQETQYF,TGTGCCAGCAACACCGGACAGGGAGCAAGGCAAGAGACCCAGTACTTC
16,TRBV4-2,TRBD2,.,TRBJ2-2,CASSQDLAGDVGELFF,TGTGCCAGCAGCCAAGACCTAGCGGGAGACGTCGGGGAGCTGTTTTTT
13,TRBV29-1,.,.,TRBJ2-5,CSVDRQVQETQYF,TGCAGCGTGGACCGACAAGTACAAGAGACCCAGTACTTC
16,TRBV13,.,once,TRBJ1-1,CASSSGGGSMNTEAFF,TGTGCCAGCAGCTCCGGGGGGGGCTCGATGAACACTGAAGCTTTCTTT
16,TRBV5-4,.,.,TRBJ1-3,CASSFSSRRMGNTIYF,TGTGCCAGCAGCTTTTCGTCTCGCAGGATGGGAAACACCATATATTTT
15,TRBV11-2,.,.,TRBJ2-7,CASSRESRGSDEQYF,TGTGCCAGCAGCCGCGAGAGTAGGGGTAGCGACGAGCAGTACTTC
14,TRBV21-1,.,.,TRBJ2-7,CASIDRVRTYEQYF,TGTGCCAGCATCGACAGGGTAAGAACCTACGAGCAGTACTTC
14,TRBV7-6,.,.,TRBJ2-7,CASSAPGTAYEQYF,TGTGCCAGCAGCGCCCCCGGGACTGCCTACGAGCAGTACTTC
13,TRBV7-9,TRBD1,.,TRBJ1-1,CASSLGTATEAFF,TGTGCCAGCAGCCTCGGGACAGCAACTGAAGCTTTCTTT
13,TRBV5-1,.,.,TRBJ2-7,CASSLEVSYEQYF,TGCGCCAGCAGCTTGGAAGTTTCCTACGAGCAGTACTTC
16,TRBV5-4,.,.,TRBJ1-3,CASSPGGWGRGNTIYF,TGTGCCAGCAGCCCCGGCGGGTGGGGTCGAGGAAACACCATATATTTT
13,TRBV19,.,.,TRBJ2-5,CASRGRGGETQYF,TGTGCCAGTAGAGGCAGGGGGGGCGAGACCCAGTACTTC
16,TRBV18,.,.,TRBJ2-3,CASSPAGTRGTDTQYF,TGTGCCAGCTCACCCGCCGGGACCCGAGGGACAGATACGCAGTATTTT
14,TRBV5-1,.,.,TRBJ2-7,CASSLQELSYEQYF,TGCGCCAGCAGCTTACAGGAGTTAAGCTACGAGCAGTACTTC